This T cell receptor (beta chain) was obtained from a study of tumor-infiltrating lymphocytes in primary liver carcinoma. This clonotype is a singleton in its sample. In this CDR3 the conserved last residue, phenylalanine or tryptophan, is missing, so a read error is likely. The tissue used was unsorted bulk material of about 19-30 mg. RNA and DNA were co-extracted from it with the AllPrep DNA/RNA mini kit. TCR beta cDNA came from about 0.55 ug total RNA, primed with a constant-region primer. What produced the TCR beta libraries was three nested multiplex PCR rounds using slightly modified ARM-PCR. The opening two PCR rounds, around 9 cycles each, paired TRBV1-TRBV30 forward primers with a C-beta reverse primer. In TCRdb, the multiplex PCR reads were re-called with MiXCR into one record per CDR3 protein. The sample holds approximately 190,000 distinct CDR3 sequences, around 85% seen once. The CDR3 loop spans 13 amino acids. Germline CDR1 and CDR2: ENHRY and SYGVKD.

This chain joins TRBV10-3 and TRBJ2-7; D is possibly TRBD2 (6 bases). This sequence was found in a man aged 35 to 55 with primary liver carcinoma and hepatitis B virus infection. The sample taken for sequencing was tumor tissue from primary liver carcinoma. The CDR3 sequence: CATRGGSSYEQYS. CDR3 sequence (DNA): TGTGCAACCCGTGGGGGGAGCTCCTACGAGCAGTACTCC.